The next 6 T cell receptor beta chains were all read from a single sample in a study of read filtering for tumor transcriptome and immune sequencing. The library was built from about 400 ng RNA with molecular barcoded adaptors for alpha/delta and beta/gamma chains. A single record per CDR3 protein comes from TCRdb applying MiXCR to the reads. Of approximately 20,000 distinct CDR3 sequences listed, 22% were seen once; the top ten hold 24%. Sequencing was carried out using a population of CD138-negative cells sorted from bone marrow. Every receptor here comes from a donor over 35 with multiple myeloma.

This clonotype was recorded many times. A single base separates this from a much larger clone, so it may be a read error. CDR3 DNA: TGTGCCGGCAGTTACCCCCCTAGCGGATCAGATACGCAGTATTTT. Amino acid sequence: CAGSYPPSGSDTQYF. The V and J genes are TRBV6-2 or TRBV6-3 and TRBJ2-3, with 7 bases lining up with TRBD2. Germline-derived CDR1 and CDR2 are MNHEY and SVGEGT. This CDR3 has 15 residues.

On this clonotype: A much bigger clone sits one base away, suggesting this may be a read error. The CDR3 DNA reads TGTGCCAGCAGCTTTGTACAGGGTAGCAATCAGCCCCAGCATTTT. It translates to CASSFVQGSNQPQHF. The chain employs TRBV7-2 and TRBJ1-5, with D tentatively TRBD1 (6 bases). V lost 3 bases and J lost 0, with 9 bases in between. This CDR3 has 15 amino acids. Germline assignment: CDR1 SGHTA and CDR2 FQGNSA.

In this sample, this clonotype turned up many times. The chain recombines TRBV21-1 with TRBJ2-3; whether TRBD1, the table's D call, matches the DNA was not checked. TRBV21-1 is described as a pseudogene. There are 15 residues in the CDR3. In DNA, the CDR3 is TGTGCCAGCCCGCACCCGGACAGGCTCACAGATACGCAGTATTTT. Translated: CASPHPDRLTDTQYF.

The sample holds many counts of this clonotype. The rearrangement links TRBV7-2 to TRBJ2-5; D remains ambiguous. Trimming removed 3 bases from V and 5 bases from J, with 13 bases in between. The germline V gene encodes CDR1 SGHTA and CDR2 FQGNSA. The CDR3 extends over 14 amino acids. The CDR3 loop reads CASSLSILGETQYF. The DNA of the CDR3 is TGTGCCAGCAGCTTGTCTATTCTCGGGGAGACCCAGTACTTC.

This clonotype was seen at least ten times. The V gene is TRBV7-9, the J gene TRBJ2-1; no definite D call. Germline V gives CDR1 SEHNR, CDR2 FQNEAQ (reference sequence). The CDR3 is 16 amino acids. The V and J ends lost 5 bases and 0 bases respectively, with 14 bases between them. The CDR3 sequence: CASSKAGRVSYNEQFF. Here the CDR3 DNA reads TGTGCCAGCAGCAAGGCAGGAAGGGTCTCCTACAATGAGCAGTTCTTC.

The DNA for the CDR3 is TGTGCCAGCAGCTTAACACAACAAGAGACCCAGTACTTC. Encoded protein: CASSLTQQETQYF. The chain recombines TRBV11-2 with TRBJ2-5, with D unresolved. The CDR3 spans 13 residues. V was cut by 2 bases and J by 2 bases, with 6 bases left in between. Germline values: CDR1 SGHAT, CDR2 FQNNGV.